One and the same sample provided the 5 T cell receptor beta chains below, sequenced in a study of blood T cell repertoires in COVID-19. The repertoire was sequenced with immunoSEQ multiplex PCR; TCRdb's copy has only in-frame clones and lacks some. The sample yields 170,000 or so clones, 85% to 95% seen once. Material for sequencing was peripheral blood. These receptor sequences come from a man aged 50 or older with acute or convalescent COVID-19.

Only one count was recorded for this clone. The genes are TRBV14 and TRBJ2-3; 13 positions agree with TRBD2. With 2 bases clipped from V and 0 bases from J, the junction kept 5 bases outside the gene matches. This CDR3 contains 18 residues. Germline values: CDR1 SGHDN, CDR2 FVKESK. This CDR3 is CASSQWTSGRSSTDTQYF. The CDR3 nucleotides are TGTGCCAGCAGCCAATGGACTAGCGGGAGAAGTAGCACAGATACGCAGTATTTT. Drawing the rest from reference TRBV14 and TRBJ2-3, the complete variable domain is EAGVTQFPSHSVIEKGQTVTLRCDPISGHDNLYWYRRVMGKEIKFLLHFVKESKQDESGMPNNRFLAERTGGTYSTLKVQPAELEDSGVYFCASSQWTSGRSSTDTQYFGPGTRLTVL.

This chain connects TRBV28 to TRBJ1-1; D unclear. Between the trimmed V and J ends, which lost 6 bases and 7 bases, there was a span of 15 bases. In germline, CDR1 is MDHEN, CDR2 SYDVKM. The CDR3 sequence is 13 residues long. In DNA form, the CDR3 reads TGTGCCAGCAGACCCCAGCACGGAGGTGAAGCTTTCTTT. It encodes CASRPQHGGEAFF.

This chain links TRBV27 with TRBJ2-2; 7 bases agree with TRBD2. After removal of 6 bases from V and 7 bases from J, the junction contained 8 bases not matched to a gene. CDR3 length: 14 amino acids. Per germline, CDR1 MNHEY and CDR2 SMNVEV (reference sequence). The CDR3 region is CASRVWREHGELFF. In DNA form, the CDR3 reads TGTGCCAGCAGGGTTTGGCGGGAGCACGGGGAGCTGTTTTTT.

The chain combines TRBV11-2 with TRBJ2-2; TRBD2 matches 9 bases. Germline trimming cut 5 bases from V and 6 bases from J; bases unmatched to any gene: 10. CDR1 and CDR2 from the germline V gene are SGHAT and FQNNGV. The CDR3 has 16 amino acids. In DNA form, the CDR3 reads TGTGCCAGCAGCCAGGGCGGGAGGGGTCTCTCCGGGGAGCTGTTTTTT. Residues: CASSQGGRGLSGELFF.

This sequence joins TRBV28 and TRBJ2-5, with D possibly matching TRBD2 (6 bases). This CDR3 has 16 amino acids. Trimming pared 5 bases from V and 3 bases from J, leaving 19 bases between. Per the germline V gene, CDR1 is MDHEN and CDR2 is SYDVKM. The CDR3 loop is CASSGGGGVREETQYF. The CDR3 bases are TGTGCCAGCAGTGGGGGAGGTGGGGTAAGGGAAGAGACCCAGTACTTC.